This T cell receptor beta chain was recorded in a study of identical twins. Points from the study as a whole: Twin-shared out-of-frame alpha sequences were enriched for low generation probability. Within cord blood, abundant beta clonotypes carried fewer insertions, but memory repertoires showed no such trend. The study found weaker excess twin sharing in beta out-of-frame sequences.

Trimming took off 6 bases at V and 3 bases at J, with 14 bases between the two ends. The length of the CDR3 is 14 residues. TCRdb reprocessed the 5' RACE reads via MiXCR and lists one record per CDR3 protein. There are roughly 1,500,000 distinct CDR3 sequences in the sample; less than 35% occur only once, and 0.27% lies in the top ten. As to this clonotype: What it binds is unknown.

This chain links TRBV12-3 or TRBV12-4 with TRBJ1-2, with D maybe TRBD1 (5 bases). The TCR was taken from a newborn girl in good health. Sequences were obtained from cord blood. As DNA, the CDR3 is TGTGCCAGCAGCAGAGGGGTTCAGGACTATGGCTACACCTTC. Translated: CASSRGVQDYGYTF.